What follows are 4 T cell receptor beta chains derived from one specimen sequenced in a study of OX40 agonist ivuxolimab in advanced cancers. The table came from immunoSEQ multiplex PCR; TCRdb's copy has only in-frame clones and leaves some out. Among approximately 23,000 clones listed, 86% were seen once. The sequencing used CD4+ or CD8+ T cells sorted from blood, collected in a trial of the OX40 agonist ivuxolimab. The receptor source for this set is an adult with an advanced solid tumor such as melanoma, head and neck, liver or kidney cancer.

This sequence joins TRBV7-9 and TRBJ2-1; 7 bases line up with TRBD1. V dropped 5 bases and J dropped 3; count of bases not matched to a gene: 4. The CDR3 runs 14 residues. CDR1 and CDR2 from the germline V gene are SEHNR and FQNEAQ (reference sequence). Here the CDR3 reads CASSARQGYNEQFF. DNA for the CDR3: TGTGCCAGCAGCGCCCGACAGGGCTACAATGAGCAGTTCTTC.

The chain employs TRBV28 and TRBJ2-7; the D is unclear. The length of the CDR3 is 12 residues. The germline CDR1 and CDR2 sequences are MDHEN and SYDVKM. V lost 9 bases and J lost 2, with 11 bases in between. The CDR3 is CASGVGPYEQYF. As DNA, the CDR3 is TGTGCCAGTGGAGTAGGGCCCTACGAGCAGTACTTC.

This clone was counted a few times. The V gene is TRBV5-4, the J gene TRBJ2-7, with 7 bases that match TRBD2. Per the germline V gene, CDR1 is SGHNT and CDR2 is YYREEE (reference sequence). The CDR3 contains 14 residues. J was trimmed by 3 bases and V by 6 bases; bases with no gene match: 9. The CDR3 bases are TGTGCCAGCACCCCAGGACTAGGGGACTACGAGCAGTACTTC. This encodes CASTPGLGDYEQYF.

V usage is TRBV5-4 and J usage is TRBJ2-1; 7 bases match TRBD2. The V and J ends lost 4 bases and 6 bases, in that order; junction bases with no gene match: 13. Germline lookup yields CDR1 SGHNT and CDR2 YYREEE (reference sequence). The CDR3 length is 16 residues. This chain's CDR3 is CASSPTVGEGLNEQFF. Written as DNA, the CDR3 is TGTGCCAGCAGCCCGACCGTGGGGGAGGGCCTCAATGAGCAGTTCTTC.